The 31 T cell receptor beta chains reported below all come from one sample, sequenced in a study of cytomegalovirus exposure and HLA in healthy donors. PCR employed 60 Vbeta and 13 Jbeta primers. TCRdb keeps only in-frame clones here, not all; method: immunoSEQ multiplex PCR. The sample has about 190,000 clones; around 87% are singletons. Sequencing input: PBMCs. Source of these receptors: a boy aged 2 to 10 in good health and CMV-seronegative.

J is TRBJ1-2 and V is TRBV6-6; maybe TRBD1 (5 bases). CDR1 MNHNY and CDR2 SVGAGI come from the germline V gene (reference sequence). CDR3 size: 14 residues. V was pared by 8 bases and J by 6 bases, with 19 bases between. The DNA of the CDR3 is TGTGCCAGCGGGTTGGGGGGGACCACTCATGGCTACACCTTC. Residues: CASGLGGTTHGYTF.

The chain couples TRBV6-5 to TRBJ1-1; a possible D gene is TRBD1 (6 bases). CDR3 length equals 12 residues. V dropped 6 bases and J dropped 11 bases, with 16 bases sitting between them. The germline gives CDR1 MNHEY, CDR2 SVGAGI. The CDR3: CASRSHRARAFF. CDR3 coding DNA: TGTGCCAGCAGAAGCCACAGGGCGCGGGCTTTCTTT.

The chain combines TRBV28 with TRBJ1-4; D might be TRBD1 (6 bases). Germline V gene sequence: CDR1 MDHEN, CDR2 SYDVKM. The length of the CDR3 is 15 residues. With 6 bases removed from V and 4 bases from J, the gap between germline ends came to 15 bases. The CDR3 reads CASRQGGTGNEKLFF. As DNA, the CDR3 is TGTGCCAGCAGACAAGGGGGTACGGGTAATGAAAAACTGTTTTTT. The variable domain in full, with the rest retrieved from reference TRBV28 and TRBJ1-4, is DVKVTQSSRYLVKRTGEKVFLECVQDMDHENMFWYRQDPGLGLRLIYFSYDVKMKEKGDIPEGYSVSREKKERFSLILESASTNQTSMYLCASRQGGTGNEKLFFGSGTQLSVL.

V gene TRBV10-2 combines with J gene TRBJ2-5, with a possible D match to TRBD1 (5 bases). The DNA end lines up better with TRBJ2-7; the J call may be wrong. The V gene's germline CDR1 is WSHSY and CDR2 SAAADI. The CDR3 consists of 12 residues. The DNA for the CDR3 is TGCGCCACCAAGCAGGGCTACCACGAGCAGTACTTC. It yields the protein CATKQGYHEQYF.

V gene TRBV7-9 combines with J gene TRBJ1-2, with a possible D match to TRBD1 (5 bases). Trimming removed 3 bases from V and 4 bases from J, with 15 bases in between. The CDR3 length is 15 residues. Germline V gives CDR1 SEHNR, CDR2 FQNEAQ (reference sequence). The CDR3 bases are TGTGCCAGCAGCTTGGGGGGGGGTAGCGGCTATGGCTACACCTTC. It yields the protein CASSLGGGSGYGYTF. The variable domain in full, with the rest retrieved from reference TRBV7-9 and TRBJ1-2, is DTGVSQNPRHKITKRGQNVTFRCDPISEHNRLYWYRQTLGQGPEFLTYFQNEAQLEKSRLLSDRFSAERPKGSFSTLEIQRTEQGDSAMYLCASSLGGGSGYGYTFGSGTRLTVV.

The chain joins TRBV30 to TRBJ1-4; D may be TRBD1 (5 bases). CDR1 and CDR2 (germline): GTSNPN, SVGIG (reference sequence). V was clipped by 2 bases and J by 7 bases, with 14 bases between them. The CDR3 is made up of 14 amino acids. In DNA, the CDR3 is TGTGCCTGGAGTACGGGGGGGAGGGCTGAAAAACTGTTTTTT. Translating gives CAWSTGGRAEKLFF.

The chain employs TRBV4-1 and TRBJ1-2; D remains ambiguous. Germline loops: CDR1 MGHRA, CDR2 YSYEKL. This CDR3 region has 16 residues. V lost 1 base to trimming and J lost 2 bases, with 14 bases between them. The CDR3 bases are TGCGCCAGCAGCCAAGTACGACTCTCCCTAAACTATGGCTACACCTTC. Translating gives CASSQVRLSLNYGYTF.

The rearrangement uses TRBV28 and TRBJ1-2; 8 bases match TRBD1. Germline values: CDR1 MDHEN, CDR2 SYDVKM. The CDR3 length is 15 residues. Germline trimming cut 6 bases from V and 4 bases from J; bases unmatched to any gene: 10. CDR3: CASRPPGQAIYGYTF. CDR3 bases: TGTGCCAGCAGGCCTCCGGGACAGGCAATCTATGGCTACACCTTC.

J is TRBJ2-7 and V is TRBV5-8; TRBD1 agrees at 8 bases. Germline CDR1 and CDR2: SGHTS and YDEGEE. The junction had 13 bases not matched to a gene; V was cut back by 3 bases and J by 5 bases. CDR3 length: 16 amino acids. In DNA form, the CDR3 reads TGTGCCAGCAGCTCAACATTCCGGGACAGGCCCCACGAGCAGTACTTC. This gives the protein CASSSTFRDRPHEQYF.

CDR3 sequence: CASILQGRTEAFF. CDR3 nucleotides: TGTGCCAGCATCTTACAGGGGAGGACTGAAGCTTTCTTT. V is TRBV2 and J is TRBJ1-1, with TRBD1 identical over 7 bases. V dropped 7 bases and J dropped 5; count of bases not matched to a gene: 7. Germline V CDR1 and CDR2: SNHLY, FYNNEI. The CDR3 has 13 residues. The full variable domain, with the rest looked up from reference TRBV2 and TRBJ1-1, is EPEVTQTPSHQVTQMGQEVILRCVPISNHLYFYWYRQILGQKVEFLVSFYNNEISEKSEIFDDQFSVERPDGSNFTLKIRSTKLEDSAMYFCASILQGRTEAFFGQGTRLTVV.

The gene calls are TRBV27 and TRBJ2-1; 15 bases line up with TRBD2. This CDR3 is built from 19 residues. Losses at the gene ends were 5 bases for V and 6 bases for J; bases not matched to a gene: 14. Germline loops: CDR1 MNHEY, CDR2 SMNVEV (reference sequence). For the CDR3, the DNA is TGTGCCAGCAGTCTCCGGACTAGCGGGAGGGCCTCAGGTGTCAATGAGCAGTTCTTC. Translation gives CASSLRTSGRASGVNEQFF.

CDR3 DNA sequence: TGTGCCAGCAGCGTAGTTTCGGGCACAGATACGCAGTATTTT. Residues: CASSVVSGTDTQYF. The rearrangement joins TRBV9 to TRBJ2-3; D remains unclear. Germline CDR1 reads SGDLS; CDR2 reads YYNGEE. V was trimmed by 0 bases and J by 1 base, leaving 6 bases between them. There are 14 residues in the CDR3.

The chain links TRBV7-2 to TRBJ2-7, with TRBD1 identical over 8 bases. CDR1 is SGHTA and CDR2 is FQGNSA in the germline V gene. This CDR3 contains 17 residues. After removal of 1 base from V and 6 bases from J, the junction contained 14 bases not matched to a gene. The CDR3 is CASSLEALGQVPGEQYF. The CDR3 nucleotides read TGTGCCAGCAGCTTAGAGGCGCTGGGACAGGTCCCGGGCGAGCAGTACTTC.

This sequence joins TRBV9 and TRBJ2-2; 11 bases map to TRBD2. Germline CDR1 reads SGDLS; CDR2 reads YYNGEE. CDR3 length: 15 amino acids. Trimming removed 5 bases from V and 5 bases from J; junction bases left unmatched: 5. The CDR3 DNA reads TGTGCCAGCAGTCTTAGCGGGGGGGCAACCGGGGAGCTGTTTTTT. Translating gives CASSLSGGATGELFF.

V is TRBV9 and J is TRBJ2-1, with a tentative D call TRBD2 (7 bases). Germline CDR1 is SGDLS and CDR2 is YYNGEE. The V end lost 0 bases, the J end lost 9 bases, and 19 bases lay between the germline ends. The CDR3 spans 16 residues. CDR3 loop: CASSVGGGQPDTEQFF. The CDR3 bases are TGTGCCAGCAGCGTAGGGGGGGGGCAGCCCGACACTGAGCAGTTCTTC.

On this clone: One junction end disagrees with the germline gene, perhaps due to a read error. The CDR3 bases are TGTGCCTGGAGTCGCCAAGTTAACTATAGCTACACCTTC. It specifies CAWSRQVNYSYTF. This chain links TRBV30 with TRBJ1-2; D uncertain. This CDR3 is built from 13 residues. Germline lookup yields CDR1 GTSNPN and CDR2 SVGIG (reference sequence). The whole variable domain, filled in from reference TRBV30 and TRBJ1-2, reads SQTIHQWPATLVQPVGSPLSLECTVEGTSNPNLYWYRQAAGRGLQLLFYSVGIGQISSEVPQNLSASRPQDRQFILSSKKLLLSDSGFYLCAWSRQVNYSYTFGSGTRLTVV.

This chain uses TRBV2 with TRBJ2-3; the match to TRBD2 covers 9 bases. Germline CDR1 and CDR2: SNHLY and FYNNEI. Trimming removed 5 bases from V and 5 bases from J; junction bases left unmatched: 11. The CDR3 sequence is 16 residues long. The CDR3 region is CASSRGGGRGEDTQYF. As DNA, the CDR3 is TGTGCCAGCAGTCGCGGAGGCGGGAGGGGAGAAGATACGCAGTATTTT.

The genes are TRBV7-2 and TRBJ1-1; TRBD1 agrees at 9 bases. J gave up 9 bases and V 4 bases, and 12 bases lay outside the gene matches. Germline V lookup: CDR1 SGHTA, CDR2 FQGNSA. The CDR3 totals 15 residues. For the CDR3, the DNA is TGTGCCAGCAGCTGGGGACAGGGTTCGGTGGAAAAAGCTTTCTTT. This sequence encodes CASSWGQGSVEKAFF.

The chain links TRBV29-1 to TRBJ2-7, with 8 bases fitting TRBD2. Germline V gives CDR1 SQVTM, CDR2 ANQGSEA. With V trimmed by 4 bases and J by 0 bases, 5 bases remained unmatched. The CDR3 totals 14 residues. The CDR3 sequence: CSVVWREDSYEQYF. The DNA of the CDR3 is TGCAGCGTTGTTTGGCGGGAGGACTCCTACGAGCAGTACTTC.

The genes are TRBV5-6 and TRBJ1-5, with TRBD1 as a possible D gene (5 bases). Germline V gene lookup returns CDR1 SGHDT and CDR2 YYEEEE. The CDR3 is made up of 13 amino acids. Trimming removed 3 bases at V and 2 bases at J, with 6 bases between. The DNA of the CDR3 is TGTGCCAGCAGCTCACAGGGCAATCAGCCCCAGCATTTT. Its translation is CASSSQGNQPQHF.

The chain recombines TRBV7-6 with TRBJ1-3; D unclear. This CDR3 has 15 residues. V lost 5 bases and J lost 4, with 15 bases in between. The V gene's germline CDR1 is SGHVS and CDR2 FNYEAQ. The CDR3 DNA follows: TGTGCCAGCAGCCCAGATGAGGGAGCAGGAAACACCATATATTTT. It specifies CASSPDEGAGNTIYF.

This chain connects TRBV9 to TRBJ2-5; 7 bases fit TRBD2. With 4 bases clipped from V and 4 bases from J, the junction kept 4 bases outside the gene matches. The CDR3 has 13 amino acids. Germline CDR1 SGDLS, CDR2 YYNGEE. CDR3 region: CASSTAGSETQYF. The CDR3 DNA reads TGTGCCAGCAGCACAGCGGGGTCAGAGACCCAGTACTTC.

This sequence joins TRBV28 and TRBJ2-7, with 8 nucleotides matching TRBD1. After removal of 5 bases from V and 2 bases from J, the junction contained 8 bases not matched to a gene. The V gene's germline CDR1 is MDHEN and CDR2 SYDVKM. The CDR3 is made up of 15 amino acids. CDR3 nucleotide sequence: TGTGCCAGCAGTCGAACCGGGACAGGTACCTACGAGCAGTACTTC. Translated: CASSRTGTGTYEQYF.

The genes are TRBV19 and TRBJ1-4; perhaps TRBD1 as D (6 bases). CDR3 size: 12 residues. V was clipped by 10 bases and J by 8 bases, with 14 bases between them. Looked up from germline, CDR1 is LNHDA and CDR2 is SQIVND (reference sequence). The CDR3: CANNLTGEKLFF. Here the CDR3 DNA reads TGTGCCAACAATCTCACAGGGGAAAAACTGTTTTTT.

V and J are TRBV6-1 and TRBJ1-2; no definite D call. Germline V gene lookup returns CDR1 MNHNS and CDR2 SASEGT. Trimming pared 0 bases from V and 2 bases from J, leaving 13 bases between. The CDR3 is 16 amino acids. The CDR3 loop is CASSEAFSGKNYGYTF. For the CDR3, the DNA is TGTGCCAGCAGTGAAGCGTTTTCCGGGAAAAACTATGGCTACACCTTC.

The rearrangement uses TRBV19 and TRBJ2-1; 12 bases match TRBD2. V dropped 4 bases and J dropped 3; count of bases not matched to a gene: 10. This CDR3 region has 18 residues. Looked up from germline, CDR1 is LNHDA and CDR2 is SQIVND (reference sequence). In DNA, the CDR3 is TGTGCCAGTAGTACTCCTCCTAGCGGGAGGGCCCTCTACAATGAGCAGTTCTTC. Its protein is CASSTPPSGRALYNEQFF.

The chain carries TRBV28 and TRBJ2-2; D possibly corresponds to TRBD2 (6 bases). The CDR3 is made up of 13 amino acids. V dropped 3 bases and J dropped 5 bases, with 7 bases sitting between them. CDR1 and CDR2 from the germline V gene are MDHEN and SYDVKM. As DNA, the CDR3 is TGTGCCAGCAGTTTTCGGGGGACCGGGGAGCTGTTTTTT. As protein: CASSFRGTGELFF.

The chain is built from TRBV9 and TRBJ1-1, with D perhaps TRBD1 (5 bases). The CDR3 spans 12 residues. Trimming removed 3 bases from V and 6 bases from J, with 9 bases in between. The germline CDR1 and CDR2 sequences are SGDLS and YYNGEE. CDR3 region: CASSAQGPEAFF. The CDR3 nucleotides read TGTGCCAGCAGCGCCCAGGGCCCTGAAGCTTTCTTT. Full variable domain (rest looked up from reference TRBV9 and TRBJ1-1): DSGVTQTPKHLITATGQRVTLRCSPRSGDLSVYWYQQSLDQGLQFLIQYYNGEERAKGNILERFSAQQFPDLHSELNLSSLELGDSALYFCASSAQGPEAFFGQGTRLTVV.

The gene calls are TRBV27 and TRBJ1-1; TRBD1 is a possible D gene (6 bases). The germline V and J ends were trimmed by 5 bases and 7 bases, with 11 bases remaining between them. The CDR3 runs to 12 residues. Germline V gene lookup returns CDR1 MNHEY and CDR2 SMNVEV (reference sequence). The CDR3 loop reads CASSLQGREAFF. The CDR3 nucleotides read TGTGCCAGCAGTCTACAGGGACGTGAAGCTTTCTTT.

The chain combines TRBV11-2 with TRBJ1-6; possible D gene TRBD1, 6 bases. This CDR3 has 15 amino acids. Germline V CDR1 and CDR2: SGHAT, FQNNGV. Between the trimmed V and J ends, which lost 0 bases and 6 bases, there was a span of 9 bases. In DNA, the CDR3 is TGTGCCAGCAGCTTAGACGGCAGGGGTAATTCACCCCTCCACTTT. As protein: CASSLDGRGNSPLHF. Using reference TRBV11-2 and TRBJ1-6 for the parts outside the CDR3, the full variable domain is EAGVAQSPRYKIIEKRQSVAFWCNPISGHATLYWYQQILGQGPKLLIQFQNNGVVDDSQLPKDRFSAERLKGVDSTLKIQPAKLEDSAVYLCASSLDGRGNSPLHFGNGTRLTVT.

The chain has TRBV28 and TRBJ2-7, with TRBD1 as a possible D gene (6 bases). The germline gives CDR1 MDHEN, CDR2 SYDVKM. With 5 bases removed from V and 0 bases from J, the gap between germline ends came to 14 bases. The CDR3 is 15 residues long. The CDR3 loop reads CASSLGTSLSYEQYF. The CDR3 nucleotides read TGTGCCAGCAGTCTTGGGACAAGTCTCTCCTACGAGCAGTACTTC.